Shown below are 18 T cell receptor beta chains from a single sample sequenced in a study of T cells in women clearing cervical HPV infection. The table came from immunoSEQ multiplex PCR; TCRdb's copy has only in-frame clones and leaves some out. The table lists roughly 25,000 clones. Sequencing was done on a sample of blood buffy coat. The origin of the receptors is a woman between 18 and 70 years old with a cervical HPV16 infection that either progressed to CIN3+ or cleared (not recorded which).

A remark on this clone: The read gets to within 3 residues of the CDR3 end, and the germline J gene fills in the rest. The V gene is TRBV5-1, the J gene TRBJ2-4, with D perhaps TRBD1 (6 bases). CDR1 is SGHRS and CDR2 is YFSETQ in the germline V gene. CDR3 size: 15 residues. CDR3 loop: CASSDLTGTGETQYF. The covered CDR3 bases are TGCGCCAGCAGCGATCTCACAGGGACGGGCGAGACT.

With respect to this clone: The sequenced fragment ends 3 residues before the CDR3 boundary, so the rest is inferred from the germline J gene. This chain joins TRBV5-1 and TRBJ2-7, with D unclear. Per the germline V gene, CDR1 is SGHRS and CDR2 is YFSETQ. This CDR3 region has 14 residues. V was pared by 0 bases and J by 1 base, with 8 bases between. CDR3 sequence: CASSLAGTSYEQYF. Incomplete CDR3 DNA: TGCGCCAGCAGCTTGGCAGGCACATCCTACGAG.

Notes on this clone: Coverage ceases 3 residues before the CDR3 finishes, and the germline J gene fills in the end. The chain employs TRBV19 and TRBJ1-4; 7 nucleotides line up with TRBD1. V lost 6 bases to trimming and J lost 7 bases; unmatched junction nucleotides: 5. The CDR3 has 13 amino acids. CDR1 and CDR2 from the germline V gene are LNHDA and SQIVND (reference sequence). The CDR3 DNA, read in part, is TGTGCCAGTAGACAAGGACAGGCTGAAAAA. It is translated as CASRQGQAEK. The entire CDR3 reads CASRQGQAEKLFF.

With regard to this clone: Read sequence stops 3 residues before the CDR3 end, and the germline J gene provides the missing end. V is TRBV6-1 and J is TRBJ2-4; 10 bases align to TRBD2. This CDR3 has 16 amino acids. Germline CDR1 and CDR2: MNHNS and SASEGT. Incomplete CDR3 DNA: TGTGCCAGCAGTGAAAGGACTAGCGGAACGCCCCTCCTT. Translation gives CASSERTSGTPLL. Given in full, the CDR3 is CASSERTSGTPLLQYF.

CDR3: CASSRALNEKLFF. The DNA read from the CDR3 is TGTGCCAGCTCCCGCGCGCTTAATGAAAAA. V is TRBV14 and J is TRBJ1-4; D unresolved. The read stops 3 residues short of the end of the CDR3; the missing end is completed from the germline J gene. Germline CDR1 reads SGHDN; CDR2 reads FVKESK. The CDR3 spans 13 residues. V lost 8 bases to trimming and J lost 4 bases, with 11 bases between them.

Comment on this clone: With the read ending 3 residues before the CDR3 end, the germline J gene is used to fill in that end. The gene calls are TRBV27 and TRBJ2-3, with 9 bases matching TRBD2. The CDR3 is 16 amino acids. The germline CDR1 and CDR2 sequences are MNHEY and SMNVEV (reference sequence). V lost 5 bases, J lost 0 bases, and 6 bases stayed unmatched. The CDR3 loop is CASSHVAGASTDTQYF. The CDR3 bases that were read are TGTGCCAGCAGTCACGTAGCGGGAGCTAGCACAGATACG.

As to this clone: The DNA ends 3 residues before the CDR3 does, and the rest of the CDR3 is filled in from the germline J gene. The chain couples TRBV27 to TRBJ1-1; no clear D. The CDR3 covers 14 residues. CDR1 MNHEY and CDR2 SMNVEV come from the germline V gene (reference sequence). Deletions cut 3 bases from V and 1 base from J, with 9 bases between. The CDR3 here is CASSFLGPNTEAFF. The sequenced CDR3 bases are TGTGCCAGCAGTTTTTTAGGGCCGAACACTGAA.

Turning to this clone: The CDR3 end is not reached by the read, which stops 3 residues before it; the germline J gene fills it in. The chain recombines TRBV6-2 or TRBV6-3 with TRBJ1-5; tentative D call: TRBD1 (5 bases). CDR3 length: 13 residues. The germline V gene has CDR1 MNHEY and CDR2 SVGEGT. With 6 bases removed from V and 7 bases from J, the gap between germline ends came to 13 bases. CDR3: CASSRDLRQPQHF. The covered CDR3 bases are TGTGCCAGCAGCCGGGACTTAAGGCAGCCC.

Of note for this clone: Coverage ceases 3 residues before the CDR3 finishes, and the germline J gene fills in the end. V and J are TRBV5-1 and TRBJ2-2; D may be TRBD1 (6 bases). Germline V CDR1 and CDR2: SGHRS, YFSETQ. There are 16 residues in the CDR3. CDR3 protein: CASSLALTGMNEKLFF. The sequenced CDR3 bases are TGCGCCAGCAGCTTGGCGCTAACAGGGATGAATGAAAAG.

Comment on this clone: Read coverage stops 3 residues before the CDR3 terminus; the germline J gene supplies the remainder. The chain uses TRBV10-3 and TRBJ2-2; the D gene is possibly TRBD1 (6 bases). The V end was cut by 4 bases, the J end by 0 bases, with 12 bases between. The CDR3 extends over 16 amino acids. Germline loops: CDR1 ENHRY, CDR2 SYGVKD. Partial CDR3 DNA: TGTGCCATCAGTGCTGACAGGCCCCCGAACACCGGGGAG. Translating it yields CAISADRPPNTGE. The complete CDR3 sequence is CAISADRPPNTGELFF.

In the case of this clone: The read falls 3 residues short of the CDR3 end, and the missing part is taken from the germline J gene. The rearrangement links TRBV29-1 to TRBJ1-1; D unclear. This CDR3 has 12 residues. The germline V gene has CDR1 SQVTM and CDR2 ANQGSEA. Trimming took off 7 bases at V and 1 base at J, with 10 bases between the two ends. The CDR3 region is CSGSVRNTEAFF. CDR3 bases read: TGCAGCGGATCAGTTCGGAACACTGAA.

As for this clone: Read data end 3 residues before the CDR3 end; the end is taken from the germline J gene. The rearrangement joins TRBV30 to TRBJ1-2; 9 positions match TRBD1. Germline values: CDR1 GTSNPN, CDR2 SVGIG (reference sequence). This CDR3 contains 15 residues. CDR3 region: CAWLPIRDTGGRYTF. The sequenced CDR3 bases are TGTGCCTGGCTTCCAATCCGGGACACAGGGGGCCGC. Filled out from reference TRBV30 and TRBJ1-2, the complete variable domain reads SQTIHQWPATLVQPVGSPLSLECTVEGTSNPNLYWYRQAAGRGLQLLFYSVGIGQISSEVPQNLSASRPQDRQFILSSKKLLLSDSGFYLCAWLPIRDTGGRYTFGSGTRLTVV.

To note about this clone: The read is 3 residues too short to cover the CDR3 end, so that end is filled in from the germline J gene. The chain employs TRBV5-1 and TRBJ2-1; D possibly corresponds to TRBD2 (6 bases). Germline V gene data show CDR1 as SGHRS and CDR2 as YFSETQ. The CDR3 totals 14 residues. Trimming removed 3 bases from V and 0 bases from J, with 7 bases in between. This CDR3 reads CASSWRDSYNEQFF. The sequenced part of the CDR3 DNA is TGCGCCAGCAGCTGGCGGGACTCCTACAATGAG.

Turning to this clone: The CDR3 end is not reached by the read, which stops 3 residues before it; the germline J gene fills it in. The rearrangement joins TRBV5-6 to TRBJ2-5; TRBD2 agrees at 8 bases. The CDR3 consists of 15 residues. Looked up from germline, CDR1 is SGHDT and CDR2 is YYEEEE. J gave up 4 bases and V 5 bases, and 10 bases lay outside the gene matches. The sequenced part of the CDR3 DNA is TGTGCCAGCAGGAAAACATTCGGGGGGGTAGAGACC. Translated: CASRKTFGGVET. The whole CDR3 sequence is CASRKTFGGVETQYF.

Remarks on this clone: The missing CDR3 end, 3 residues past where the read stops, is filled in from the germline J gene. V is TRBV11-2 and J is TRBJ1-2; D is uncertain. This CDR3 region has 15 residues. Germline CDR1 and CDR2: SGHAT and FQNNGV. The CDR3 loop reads CASSLDSLAGYDYTF. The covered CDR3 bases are TGTGCCAGCAGCTTAGATTCACTAGCTGGCTACGAC.

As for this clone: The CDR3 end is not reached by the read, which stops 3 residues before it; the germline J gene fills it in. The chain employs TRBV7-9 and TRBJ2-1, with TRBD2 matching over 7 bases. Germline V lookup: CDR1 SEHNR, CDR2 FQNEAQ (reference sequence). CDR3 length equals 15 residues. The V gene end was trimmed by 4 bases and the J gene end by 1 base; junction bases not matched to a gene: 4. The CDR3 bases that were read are TGTGCCAGCAGCTCCGCGGGAGTTTCCTACAATGAG. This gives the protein CASSSAGVSYNE. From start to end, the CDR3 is CASSSAGVSYNEQFF.

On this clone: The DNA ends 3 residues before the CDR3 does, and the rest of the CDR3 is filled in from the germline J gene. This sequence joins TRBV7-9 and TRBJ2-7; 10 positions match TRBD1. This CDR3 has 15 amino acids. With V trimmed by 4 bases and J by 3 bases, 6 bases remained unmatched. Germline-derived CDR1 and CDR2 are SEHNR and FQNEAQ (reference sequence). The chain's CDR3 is CASSSGGTGVYEQYF. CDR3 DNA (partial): TGTGCCAGCAGCTCAGGAGGGACAGGGGTCTACGAG.

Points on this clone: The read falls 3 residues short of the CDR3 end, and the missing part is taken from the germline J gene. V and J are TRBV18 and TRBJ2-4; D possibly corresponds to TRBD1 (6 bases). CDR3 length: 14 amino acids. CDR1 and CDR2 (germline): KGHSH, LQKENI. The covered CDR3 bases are TGTGCCAGCTCACCAAAGGGGGATAAGTATGGT. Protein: CASSPKGDKYG. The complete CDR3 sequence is CASSPKGDKYGQYF.